This TCR beta chain derives from a study of control samples from healthy donors and cancer patients. Assay: immunoSEQ multiplex PCR; the TCRdb copy retains only in-frame clones and omits some. The data show some 220,000 clones, roughly 94% seen once. V was cut by 0 bases and J by 4 bases, with 11 bases left in between. CDR3 length equals 15 residues. Germline-derived CDR1 and CDR2 are SGHRS and YFSETQ. The sequence was collected from a man aged 45-60 years in good health. Sequencing used blood. The rearrangement joins TRBV5-1 to TRBJ2-1; perhaps D is TRBD1 or TRBD2 (5 bases each). The CDR3 loop reads CASSLEGTSYNEQFF. CDR3 coding DNA: TGCGCCAGCAGCTTGGAAGGGACCTCTTACAATGAGCAGTTCTTC.